Here is one T cell receptor (beta chain) with its context. Its cognate antigen has yet to be identified. Base qualities are not at hand, and no much larger clone is one base apart. At diagnosis, tumor, uninvolved tumor-adjacent lung and peripheral blood were collected and then preserved as a mix of FFPE and fresh-frozen material. For TCR repertoire profiling, blood samples were analyzed as peripheral blood mononuclear cells. The entry originates in a study of T cells in localized non-small cell lung cancer (dated by TCRdb to 2018 to 2020). About the investigation overall: The study analyzed T cell repertoires of 200 to 250 early-stage NSCLC patients, comparing tumors and uninvolved tumor-adjacent lungs. Of the NSCLC patients, 120 to 150 were male and 85 to 110 were female, and the mean age was around 70 years. The cohort comprised around 240 treatment-naïve NSCLC patients with resected, localized lung tumors. Findings and caveats that apply to the study as a whole: Because the study design was exploratory, TCR variables were selected using unadjusted p-values without false-discovery rate correction. The highest T cell clonality was observed in uninvolved tumor-adjacent lung, where clonality exceeded that of tumor, suggesting that antigenic responses were more focused in uninvolved tumor-adjacent lung. Of the top 100 tumor clones, a median of approximately 60 were detected in paired uninvolved adjacent lung; about 28 were also among that lung's top 100. Higher T cell density in blood was associated with longer overall survival, whereas higher clonality in adjacent lung was associated with shorter survival. Because multi-region tumor sequencing was not done, intratumor heterogeneity could not be ruled out.

CDR1 and CDR2 are read off the germline V gene as ENHRY and SYGVKD. The junction shows trimming of 3 bases on V and 6 bases on J, plus 5 bases between the germline ends. From cysteine to phenylalanine, the CDR3 is 12 amino acids long. Only the CDR3 DNA stays, 36 bases, in frame from base 1. The immunoSEQ Assay was used to sequence TCR beta CDR3 regions from DNA. In the paper's pipeline: To compute T cell density, TCR beta template counts were normalized to usable DNA, which was estimated by amplifying housekeeping genes. The preseqR package was used to estimate richness by extrapolating to 400,000 templates for PBMC samples and to 120,000 templates for tissue samples. Clonality was calculated as one minus Pielou's evenness. To identify tissue-enriched TCRs, differential abundance testing was run on productive amino-acid clonotypes with a minimum total count of 5 and an alpha of 0.1. Repertoire overlap between compartments was quantified with the Jaccard Index and Morisita Overlap Index. TCR beta CDR3s were clustered by GLIPH together with public tetramer-defined viral CDR3s, and at least three viral sequences plus V-gene enrichment were required for viral motifs. Here the immuneACCESS table is served through TCRdb, limited to in-frame sequences with V and J called. Missing clones are a known gap in these copies; in checked studies unresolved V genes cover under half, and the rest lacks a known reason. V and J calls and clone size are those listed in that table; D and trimming were worked out from the DNA. This sample comprises some 52,000 clones, less than 85% of them detected only once. The leading ten clones occupy around 4% of the sample.

Sequences were derived from PBMCs, sampled before any cancer treatment. The sequence derives from a woman aged 35 to 75 with stage II lung adenocarcinoma. This chain is built from TRBV10-3 and TRBJ2-2; a tentative D match to TRBD1 spans 5 bases. CDR3 protein: CAISEGAGELFF. The nucleotide sequence is given as TGTGCCATCAGTGAAGGGGCCGGGGAGCTGTTTTTT.